These 19 T cell receptor beta chains were sequenced from one sample in a study of tumor and adjacent non-tumor tissue in lung cancer listed by TCRdb under 2018. The library relied on multiplex PCR. Sequencing used an Illumina HiSeq 2500. TCRbeta libraries were constructed through three rounds of nested PCR with primers (Table S4) according to protocols adapted from ARM-PCR. Clones were called with MiXCR by TCRdb after fastp trimmed the public reads at Q25, and only in-frame beta chains were retained. Rows merge per CDR3 protein into single entries with the most common DNA and genes. This sample gives about 100,000 distinct CDR3 sequences in total; less than 75% of them show up just once. The ten biggest clones cover less than 20% of the sample. Bulk unsorted tissue served as the source for RNA extraction, and RNA quality was assessed using a NanoDrop ND-1000 and an Agilent 2100. Normal lung samples were distant non-tumor tissue taken more than 3 cm from the tumor edge.

The sample consisted of distant non-tumor lung tissue. The receptors originated from a young man with non-small cell lung cancer.

Comment on this clonotype: This sequence may be a read error, since a much larger clone differs from it by one base. V is TRBV29-1 and J is TRBJ1-2; no definite D call. Germline assignment: CDR1 SQVTM and CDR2 ANQGSEA. There are 14 residues in the CDR3. V lost 0 bases, J lost 4 bases, and 12 bases lay in between. In DNA, the CDR3 is TGCAGCGTTGAAGATGAGAGGACGGGCTATGGCTACACCTTC. It codes for CSVEDERTGYGYTF.

A remark on this clonotype: A much larger clone differs by one base, so this may be a read error. The V gene is TRBV24-1, the J gene TRBJ2-5; 8 bases match TRBD2. The junction had 10 bases not matched to a gene; V was cut back by 7 bases and J by 4 bases. Germline CDR1 KGHDR, CDR2 SFDVKD. This CDR3 region has 15 residues. Here the CDR3 DNA reads TGTGCCACCAGAGATCGGCGGGGGGACCCAGAGACCCAGTACTTC. This encodes CATRDRRGDPETQYF.

Details on this clonotype: This may be a read error: a much more frequent sequence differs by one nucleotide. DNA of the CDR3: TGTGCCAGCACCCTTAGGGTTAACGACTACGAGCAGTACTTC. Encoded protein: CASTLRVNDYEQYF. The chain is built from TRBV5-6 and TRBJ2-7; D not certain. The length of the CDR3 is 14 residues. V was clipped by 6 bases and J by 3 bases, with 16 bases between them. Germline V gives CDR1 SGHDT, CDR2 YYEEEE.

This sequence joins TRBV11-3 and TRBJ2-1, with no clear D. Germline assignment: CDR1 SGHNT and CDR2 YENEEA. The CDR3 sequence is 15 residues long. Trimming shortened V by 7 bases and J by 8 bases, and 21 bases separated the two germline ends. The CDR3 DNA reads as TGTGCCAGCAAGTTACGCCGCGTCCGGGCCTATGAGCAGTTCTTC. Encoded protein: CASKLRRVRAYEQFF.

Remarks on this clonotype: One end of the junction is discordant with germline, which a read error may explain. The chain carries TRBV11-2 and TRBJ2-3; D is tentatively TRBD1 or TRBD2 (6 bases each). The CDR3 loop spans 14 amino acids. Germline loops: CDR1 SGHAT, CDR2 FQNNGV. DNA of the CDR3: TGTGTCAGCAGCCCAAGTGGGGGGCCGGATACGCAGTATTTT. It is translated as CVSSPSGGPDTQYF.

The sample holds a few counts of this clonotype. V usage is TRBV6-4 and J usage is TRBJ2-3, with 10 bases lining up with TRBD2. J gave up 2 bases and V 4 bases, and 3 bases lay outside the gene matches. The CDR3 length is 15 residues. Germline lookup yields CDR1 MRHNA and CDR2 SNTAGT. The CDR3 DNA follows: TGTGCCAGCAGTGTGACTAGCGGGTCCACAGATACGCAGTATTTT. Its protein is CASSVTSGSTDTQYF.

About this clonotype itself: Possible read error: a much larger clone is one base away. The CDR3 carries no conserved terminal phenylalanine or tryptophan, so it likely arises from a read error. The chain employs TRBV4-3 and TRBJ2-2, with 8 bases matching TRBD2. The CDR3 has 14 amino acids. V was pared by 2 bases and J by 6 bases, with 2 bases of the junction left unmatched. Germline CDR1 is LGHNA and CDR2 is YSLEER. CDR3: CASSQWGLAGELFI. CDR3 coding DNA: TGCGCCAGCAGCCAATGGGGACTAGCCGGGGAGCTGTTTATT.

Regarding this clonotype: A much larger clone lies one base from this, so it may be a read error. The chain recombines TRBV12-3 or TRBV12-4 with TRBJ2-6; D is unclear. CDR3 length: 12 amino acids. Trimming pared 5 bases from V and 2 bases from J, leaving 1 base between. CDR3 DNA sequence: TGTGCCAGCAGTGCTGGGGCCAACGTCCTGACTTTC. Its protein is CASSAGANVLTF.

For this clonotype: At one end the junction does not follow the germline gene, possibly because of a read error. The V gene is TRBV7-3, the J gene TRBJ2-7; D is uncertain. The CDR3 is made up of 13 amino acids. The germline CDR1 and CDR2 sequences are SGHTA and FQGTGA. The CDR3 sequence: CASNLNGPYEQYF. CDR3 DNA: TGTGCCAGCAACTTAAACGGCCCCTACGAGCAGTACTTC.

Concerning this clonotype: The junction does not match germline at one end; this may be a read error. The chain is built from TRBV4-2 and TRBJ1-1, with 7 bases matching TRBD1. This CDR3 region has 19 residues. CDR1 is LGHNA, CDR2 YNFKEQ, per germline. CDR3 sequence (DNA): TGTGCCAGTAGCCAAGAATCCCCGGACAGGAGGTACATGAACACTGAAGCTTTCTTT. It codes for CASSQESPDRRYMNTEAFF.

In the case of this clonotype: At one of its ends the junction is not consistent with the germline gene, which may arise from a read error. The chain links TRBV5-4 to TRBJ1-5; possible D gene TRBD1, 5 bases. This CDR3 is 13 amino acids long. Germline values: CDR1 SGHNT, CDR2 YYREEE (reference sequence). CDR3 nucleotide sequence: TGTGCCAACAGCGGGGGGAGGGATAAGCCCCAGCATTTT. Translating gives CANSGGRDKPQHF.

To note about this clonotype: The conserved phenylalanine or tryptophan is not found at the CDR3 terminus, so this likely reflects a read error. The DNA is omitted, as the CDR3 cannot be located on it reliably, and the CDR3 follows TCRdb's listing. J is TRBJ2-4 and V is TRBV6-1; the D call TRBD1 from the table was never checked on the DNA. Germline CDR1 reads MNHNS; CDR2 reads SASEGT. The CDR3 contains 12 residues when both ends are counted. The CDR3 is CASEQGDGIQYL.

Notes on this clonotype: A single base separates this from a much larger clone, so it may be a read error. V gene TRBV20-1 combines with J gene TRBJ2-7; TRBD1 matches at 12 bases. The CDR3 is 15 amino acids. Germline V CDR1 and CDR2: DFQATT, SNEGSKA (reference sequence). CDR3 bases: TGCAGTGCTTCCGGGACAGGGGGCTTCTCCTACGTGCAGTACTTC. Amino acids: CSASGTGGFSYVQYF.

V and J are TRBV20-1 and TRBJ2-3; D remains unclear. The V gene's germline CDR1 is DFQATT and CDR2 SNEGSKA (reference sequence). V lost 6 bases, J lost 5 bases, and 18 bases lay in between. The CDR3 consists of 14 residues. The CDR3 region is CSAVSGLVLDTQYF. As DNA, the CDR3 is TGCAGTGCGGTAAGTGGATTAGTTCTAGATACGCAGTATTTT.

V gene TRBV6-2 or TRBV6-3 combines with J gene TRBJ2-7; the D gene is possibly TRBD1 (6 bases). The germline CDR1 and CDR2 sequences are MNHEY and SVGEGT. V was clipped by 6 bases and J by 12 bases, with 24 bases between them. The CDR3 consists of 14 residues. In DNA form, the CDR3 reads TGTGCCAGCAGCGATCGGACAGCACCCTACGGGCCGTACTTC. Its translation: CASSDRTAPYGPYF.

This clonotype was seen ten or more times. This sequence joins TRBV11-2 and TRBJ2-5; TRBD2 aligns across 7 bases. CDR3 length: 14 residues. Germline CDR1 SGHAT, CDR2 FQNNGV. Trimming took 5 bases from V and 2 from J; bases not matched to a gene: 5. CDR3 coding DNA: TGTGCCAGCAGCCGCCCGCGGGGGCAAGAGACCCAGTACTTC. Its translation is CASSRPRGQETQYF.

The chain combines TRBV11-2 with TRBJ1-1; D not resolved. V lost 10 bases and J lost 3, with 18 bases in between. From germline, CDR1 is SGHAT and CDR2 FQNNGV. CDR3 length equals 14 residues. The CDR3, as DNA: TGTGCCAACAGTTCTGGGCTGTTGGACACTGAAGCTTTCTTT. Residues: CANSSGLLDTEAFF.

A word on this clonotype: The missing conserved phenylalanine or tryptophan at the end of this CDR3 makes a read error likely. This chain connects TRBV11-2 to TRBJ2-2; 7 nucleotides agree with TRBD2. This CDR3 contains 15 residues. V lost 5 bases to trimming and J lost 6 bases; unmatched junction nucleotides: 9. CDR1 and CDR2 (germline): SGHAT, FQNNGV. DNA for the CDR3: TGTGCCAGCAGCCTCGGACGGGAGGTTGCCGGGGAGCTGTTTTTA. Translated: CASSLGREVAGELFL.

In regard to this clonotype: Since no conserved phenylalanine or tryptophan closes the CDR3, a read error is the likely cause. The chain joins TRBV20-1 to TRBJ2-1, with 10 bases identical to TRBD2. The CDR3 contains 13 residues. In germline, CDR1 is DFQATT, CDR2 SNEGSKA (reference sequence). The CDR3 spells CSPSGSSYNEQFL. The DNA of the CDR3 is TGCAGTCCTAGCGGGAGTTCCTACAATGAGCAGTTCCTC.